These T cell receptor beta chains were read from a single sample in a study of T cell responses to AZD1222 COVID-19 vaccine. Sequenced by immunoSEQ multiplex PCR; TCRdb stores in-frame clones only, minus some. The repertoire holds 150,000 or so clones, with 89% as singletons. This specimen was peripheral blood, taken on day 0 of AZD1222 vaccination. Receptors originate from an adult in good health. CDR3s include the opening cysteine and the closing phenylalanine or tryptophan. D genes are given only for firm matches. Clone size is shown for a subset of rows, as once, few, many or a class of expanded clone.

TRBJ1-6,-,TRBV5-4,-,CASSPEGGRHSPLHF,TGTGCCAGCAGCCCCGAGGGAGGGAGGCATTCACCCCTCCACTTT
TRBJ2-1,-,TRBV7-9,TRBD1,CASSSLFVGGLYNEQFF,TGTGCCAGCAGCTCCCTGTTCGTAGGGGGCCTTTACAATGAGCAGTTCTTC
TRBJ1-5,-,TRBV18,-,CASSPNYSNQPQHF,TGTGCCAGCTCACCGAATTATAGCAATCAGCCCCAGCATTTT
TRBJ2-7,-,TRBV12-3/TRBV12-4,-,CASSFDRTYEQYF,TGTGCCAGCAGTTTCGACCGTACCTACGAGCAGTACTTC
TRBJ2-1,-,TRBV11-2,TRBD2,CASRRAGGLNNEQFF,TGTGCCAGCAGACGAGCGGGAGGCCTAAACAATGAGCAGTTCTTC
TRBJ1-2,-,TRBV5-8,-,CASSLEGHYGYTF,TGTGCCAGCAGCTTGGAAGGTCACTATGGCTACACCTTC
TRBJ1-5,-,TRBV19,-,CASRIGGQPQHF,TGTGCCAGTAGGATTGGGGGTCAGCCCCAGCATTTT
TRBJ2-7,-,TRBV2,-,CASRYGNLDEQYF,TGTGCCAGCCGTTATGGGAATCTAGACGAGCAGTACTTC
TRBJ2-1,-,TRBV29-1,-,CSVEGEGLLYNEQFF,TGCAGCGTTGAGGGGGAAGGGTTATTATACAATGAGCAGTTCTTC
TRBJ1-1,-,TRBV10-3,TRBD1,CAISASLQGAKAFF,TGTGCCATCAGTGCATCGCTTCAGGGGGCTAAAGCTTTCTTT
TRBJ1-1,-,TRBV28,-,CASTIRAGRNTEAFF,TGTGCCAGCACCATAAGGGCAGGGCGGAACACTGAAGCTTTCTTT
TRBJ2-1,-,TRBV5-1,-,CASSLGTLNEQFF,TGCGCCAGCAGCCTCGGGACTCTGAATGAGCAGTTCTTC
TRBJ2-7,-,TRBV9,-,CASSVGQTYEQYF,TGTGCCAGCAGCGTAGGCCAGACCTACGAGCAGTACTTC
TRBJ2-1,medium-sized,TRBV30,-,CAWLDHHHSYNEQFF,TGTGCCTGGCTAGACCATCACCACTCCTACAATGAGCAGTTCTTC
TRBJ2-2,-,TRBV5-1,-,CASIAGTANTGELFF,TGCGCCAGCATCGCCGGGACCGCGAACACCGGGGAGCTGTTTTTT
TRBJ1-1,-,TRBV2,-,CASSEQGTEAFF,TGTGCCAGCAGTGAACAAGGCACTGAAGCTTTCTTT
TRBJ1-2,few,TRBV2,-,CASVVYLGYTF,TGTGCCAGCGTAGTCTACTTGGGCTACACCTTC
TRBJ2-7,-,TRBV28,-,CASSEAGTDSGSYYEQYF,TGTGCCAGCAGTGAGGCGGGGACGGACAGTGGATCATACTACGAGCAGTACTTC
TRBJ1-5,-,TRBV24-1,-,CATSDSGFLQPQHF,TGTGCCACCAGTGATTCTGGGTTCTTGCAGCCCCAGCATTTT
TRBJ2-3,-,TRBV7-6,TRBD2,CASNLAGGRTDTQYF,TGTGCCAGCAACCTAGCGGGAGGGAGGACGGATACGCAGTATTTT
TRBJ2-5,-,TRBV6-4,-,CASSDPMWAGEGEQETQYF,TGTGCCAGCAGTGACCCCATGTGGGCAGGGGAAGGAGAGCAAGAGACCCAGTACTTC
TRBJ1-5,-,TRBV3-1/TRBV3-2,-,CASSQGSAFGQPQHF,TGTGCCAGCAGCCAAGGGTCAGCCTTCGGTCAGCCCCAGCATTTT
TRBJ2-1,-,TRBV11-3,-,CASSAGGSYNEQFF,TGTGCCAGCAGCGCCGGCGGCTCCTACAATGAGCAGTTCTTC
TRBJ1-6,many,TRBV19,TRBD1,CASSLGQGGNSPLHF,TGTGCCAGTAGCCTTGGACAGGGTGGTAATTCACCCCTCCACTTT
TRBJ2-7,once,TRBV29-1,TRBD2,CSAGTSGRSSYEQYF,TGCAGCGCTGGGACTAGCGGGAGGAGCTCCTACGAGCAGTACTTC
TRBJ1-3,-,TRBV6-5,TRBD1,CASSGQGISGNTIYF,TGTGCCAGCAGCGGACAGGGGATCTCTGGAAACACCATATATTTT
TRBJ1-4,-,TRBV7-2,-,CASSLGGWGEKLFF,TGTGCCAGCAGCTTAGGAGGTTGGGGGGAAAAACTGTTTTTT
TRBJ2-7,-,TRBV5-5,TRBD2,CASSSGTAHSYEQYF,TGTGCCAGCAGCAGCGGGACTGCCCACTCCTACGAGCAGTACTTC
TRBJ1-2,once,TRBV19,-,CASRRALHGYTF,TGTGCCAGTAGGCGGGCGTTACATGGCTACACCTTC
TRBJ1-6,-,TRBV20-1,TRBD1,CSASLEGTGKNSPLHF,TGCAGTGCTAGTTTGGAGGGGACAGGGAAGAATTCACCCCTCCACTTT
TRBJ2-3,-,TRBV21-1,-,CASSKAIASGADTQYF,TGTGCCAGCAGCAAAGCGATCGCTAGCGGCGCAGATACGCAGTATTTT
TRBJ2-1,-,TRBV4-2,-,CASSLQTFYLGMGNEQFF,TGTGCCAGCAGCCTCCAAACCTTCTACTTGGGGATGGGGAATGAGCAGTTCTTC
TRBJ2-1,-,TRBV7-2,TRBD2,CASSLAKTSGRDNEQFF,TGTGCCAGCAGCTTAGCCAAGACTAGCGGGAGGGACAATGAGCAGTTCTTC
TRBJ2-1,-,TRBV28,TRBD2,CASSPGTSGRGGEQFF,TGTGCCAGCAGTCCGGGGACTAGCGGGAGAGGGGGTGAGCAGTTCTTC
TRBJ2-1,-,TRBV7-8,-,CASSLGFGDEQFF,TGTGCCAGCAGCTTAGGATTCGGTGATGAGCAGTTCTTC
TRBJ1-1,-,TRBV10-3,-,CAISEKNTEAFF,TGTGCCATCAGTGAAAAGAACACTGAAGCTTTCTTT